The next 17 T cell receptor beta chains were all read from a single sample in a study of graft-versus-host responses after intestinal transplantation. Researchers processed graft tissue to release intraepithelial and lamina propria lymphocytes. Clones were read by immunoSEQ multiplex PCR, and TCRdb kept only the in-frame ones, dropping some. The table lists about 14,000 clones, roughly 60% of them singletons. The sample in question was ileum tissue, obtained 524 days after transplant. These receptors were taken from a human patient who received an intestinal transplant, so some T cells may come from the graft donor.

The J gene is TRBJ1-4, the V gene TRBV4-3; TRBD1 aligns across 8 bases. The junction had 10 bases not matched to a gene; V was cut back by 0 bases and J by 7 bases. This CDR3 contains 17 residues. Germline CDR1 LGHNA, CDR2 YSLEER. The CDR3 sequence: CASSQDGTGTGGEKLFF. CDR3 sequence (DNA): TGCGCCAGCAGCCAAGATGGTACGGGGACAGGCGGTGAAAAACTGTTTTTT.

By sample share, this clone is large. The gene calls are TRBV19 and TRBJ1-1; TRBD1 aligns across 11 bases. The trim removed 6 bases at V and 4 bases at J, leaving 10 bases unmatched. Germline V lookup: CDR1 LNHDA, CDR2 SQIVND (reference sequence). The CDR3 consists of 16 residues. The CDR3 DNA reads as TGTGCCAGTAGCCTCCAAACCGGGACAGGGGGCACTGAAGCTTTCTTT. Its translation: CASSLQTGTGGTEAFF.

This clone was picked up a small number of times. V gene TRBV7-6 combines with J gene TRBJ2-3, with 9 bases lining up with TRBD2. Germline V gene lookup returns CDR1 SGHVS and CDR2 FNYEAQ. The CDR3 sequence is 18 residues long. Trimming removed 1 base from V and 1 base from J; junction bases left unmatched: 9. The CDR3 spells CASSLGLAGTSGTDTQYF. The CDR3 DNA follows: TGTGCCAGCAGCTTAGGCCTAGCGGGGACCTCTGGCACAGATACGCAGTATTTT.

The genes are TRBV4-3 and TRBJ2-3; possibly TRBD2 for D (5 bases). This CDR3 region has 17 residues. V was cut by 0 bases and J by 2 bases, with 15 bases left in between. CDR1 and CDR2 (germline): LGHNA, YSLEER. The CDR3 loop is CASSQDGSGSLTDTQYF. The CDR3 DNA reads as TGCGCCAGCAGCCAAGATGGGTCGGGGAGCCTCACAGATACGCAGTATTTT.

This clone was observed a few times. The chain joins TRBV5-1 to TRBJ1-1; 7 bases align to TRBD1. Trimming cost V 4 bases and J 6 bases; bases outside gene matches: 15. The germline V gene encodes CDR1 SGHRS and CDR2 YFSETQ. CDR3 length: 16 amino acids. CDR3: CASSTLSTGVLSEAFF. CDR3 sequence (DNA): TGCGCCAGCAGCACCCTTTCAACAGGGGTCTTATCTGAAGCTTTCTTT.

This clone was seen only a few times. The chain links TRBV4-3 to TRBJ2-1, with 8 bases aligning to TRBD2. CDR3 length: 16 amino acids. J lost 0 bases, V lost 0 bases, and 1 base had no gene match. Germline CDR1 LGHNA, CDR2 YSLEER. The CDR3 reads CASSQESGGSYNEQFF. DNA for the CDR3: TGCGCCAGCAGCCAAGAGAGCGGGGGCTCCTACAATGAGCAGTTCTTC.

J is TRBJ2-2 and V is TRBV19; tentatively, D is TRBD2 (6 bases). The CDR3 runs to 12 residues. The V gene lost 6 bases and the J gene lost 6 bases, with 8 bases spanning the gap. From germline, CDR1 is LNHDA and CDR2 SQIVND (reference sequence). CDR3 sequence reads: CASRGGAGELFF. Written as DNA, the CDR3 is TGTGCCAGTAGGGGGGGAGCCGGGGAGCTGTTTTTT.

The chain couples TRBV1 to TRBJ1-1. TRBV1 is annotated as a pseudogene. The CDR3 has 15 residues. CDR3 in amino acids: CTSSQGEMRGTEAFF. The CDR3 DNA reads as TGCACCAGCAGCCAAGGGGAGATGCGCGGCACTGAAGCTTTCTTT.

CDR3 loop: CASSLAEGANTEAFF. The CDR3 nucleotides are TGTGCCAGCAGCTTAGCTGAGGGGGCGAACACTGAAGCTTTCTTT. The chain couples TRBV7-9 to TRBJ1-1; 7 bases match TRBD1. Germline CDR1 SEHNR, CDR2 FQNEAQ (reference sequence). The CDR3 consists of 15 residues. Trimming removed 0 bases from V and 1 base from J; junction bases left unmatched: 2.

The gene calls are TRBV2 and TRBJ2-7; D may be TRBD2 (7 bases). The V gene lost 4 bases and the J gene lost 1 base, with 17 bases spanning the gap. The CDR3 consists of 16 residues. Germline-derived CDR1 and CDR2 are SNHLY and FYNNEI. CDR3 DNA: TGTGCCAGCAGTGTAGAGGGGGGGGAAGTGTCCTACGAGCAGTACTTC. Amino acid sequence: CASSVEGGEVSYEQYF.

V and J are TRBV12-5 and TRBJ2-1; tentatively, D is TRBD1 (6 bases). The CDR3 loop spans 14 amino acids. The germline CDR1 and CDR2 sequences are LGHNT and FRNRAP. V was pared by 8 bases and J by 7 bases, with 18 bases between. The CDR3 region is CASSSSPRGNEQFF. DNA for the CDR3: TGTGCTAGTTCTTCCTCGCCCAGGGGAAATGAGCAGTTCTTC.

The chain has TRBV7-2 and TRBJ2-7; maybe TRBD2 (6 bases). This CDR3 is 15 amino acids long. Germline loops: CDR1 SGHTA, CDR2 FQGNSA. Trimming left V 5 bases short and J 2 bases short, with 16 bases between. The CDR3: CASSQAGGAPYEQYF. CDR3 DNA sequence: TGTGCCAGCAGCCAAGCCGGCGGGGCCCCCTACGAGCAGTACTTC.

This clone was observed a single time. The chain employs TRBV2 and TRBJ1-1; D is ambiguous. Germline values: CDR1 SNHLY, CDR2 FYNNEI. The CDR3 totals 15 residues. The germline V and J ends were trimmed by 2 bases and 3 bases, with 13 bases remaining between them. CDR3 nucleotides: TGTGCCAGCAGTGAAACACGTGGCCCTGACACTGAAGCTTTCTTT. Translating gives CASSETRGPDTEAFF.

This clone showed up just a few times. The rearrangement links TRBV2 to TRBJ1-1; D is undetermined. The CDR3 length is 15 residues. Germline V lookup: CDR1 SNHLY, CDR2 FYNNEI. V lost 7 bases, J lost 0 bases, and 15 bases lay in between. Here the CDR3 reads CASNGDPPMNTEAFF. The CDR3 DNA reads TGTGCCAGCAACGGGGATCCCCCAATGAACACTGAAGCTTTCTTT.

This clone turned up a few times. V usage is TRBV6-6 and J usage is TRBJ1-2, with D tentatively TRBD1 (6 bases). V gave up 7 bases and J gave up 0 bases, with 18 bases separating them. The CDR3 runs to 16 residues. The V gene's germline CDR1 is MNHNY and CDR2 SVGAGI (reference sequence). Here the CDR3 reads CASNEGRGLANYGYTF. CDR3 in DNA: TGTGCCAGCAACGAGGGCAGGGGCCTAGCTAACTATGGCTACACCTTC.

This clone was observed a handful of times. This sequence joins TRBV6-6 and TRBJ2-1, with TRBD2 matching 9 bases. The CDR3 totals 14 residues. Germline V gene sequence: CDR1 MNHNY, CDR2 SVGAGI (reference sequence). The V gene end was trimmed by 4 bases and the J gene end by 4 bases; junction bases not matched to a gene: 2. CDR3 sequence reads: CASSSSGVYNEQFF. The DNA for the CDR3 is TGTGCCAGCAGTTCTAGCGGGGTTTACAATGAGCAGTTCTTC.

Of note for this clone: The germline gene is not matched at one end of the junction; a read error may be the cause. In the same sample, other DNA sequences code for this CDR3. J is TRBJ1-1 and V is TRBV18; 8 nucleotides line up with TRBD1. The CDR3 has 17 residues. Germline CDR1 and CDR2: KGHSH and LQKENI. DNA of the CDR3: TGTGCCAGCTCACCCATAGGACAGGGTAGCATAAACACTGAAGCCTTCTTT. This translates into CASSPIGQGSINTEAFF.